This T cell receptor (beta chain) stems from a study of PD-1 blockade in mismatch repair-deficient tumors. The overall study: All were previously treated, progressing patients with eleven to twelve mismatch repair-deficient cancer types. Study observations and caveats: After pembrolizumab, tumor-resident clones rose rapidly, then generally contracted before radiologic responses.

In this sample, this clone is medium-sized. Its antigen is undetermined. Every patient had mismatch repair deficiency by PCR or immunohistochemistry. TCR sequencing covered a few patients who responded to pembrolizumab. Using immunoSEQ multiplex PCR, the repertoire was profiled, and TCRdb retains in-frame clones only, with some absent. The table lists more than 90,000 clones, roughly 80% of them singletons. Trimming at V came to 6 bases and at J to 2 bases, leaving 1 base not matched to a gene. The CDR3 spans 15 residues. Germline lookup yields CDR1 MNHEY and CDR2 SMNVEV (reference sequence). This receptor was obtained from an adult with mismatch repair-deficient cancer. The source was peripheral blood, collected roughly 13 months after starting pembrolizumab. This chain connects TRBV27 to TRBJ2-2; TRBD2 matches at 12 bases. CDR3 bases: TGTGCCAGCAGGACTAGCGGGGGTAACACCGGGGAGCTGTTTTTT. Amino acid sequence: CASRTSGGNTGELFF.